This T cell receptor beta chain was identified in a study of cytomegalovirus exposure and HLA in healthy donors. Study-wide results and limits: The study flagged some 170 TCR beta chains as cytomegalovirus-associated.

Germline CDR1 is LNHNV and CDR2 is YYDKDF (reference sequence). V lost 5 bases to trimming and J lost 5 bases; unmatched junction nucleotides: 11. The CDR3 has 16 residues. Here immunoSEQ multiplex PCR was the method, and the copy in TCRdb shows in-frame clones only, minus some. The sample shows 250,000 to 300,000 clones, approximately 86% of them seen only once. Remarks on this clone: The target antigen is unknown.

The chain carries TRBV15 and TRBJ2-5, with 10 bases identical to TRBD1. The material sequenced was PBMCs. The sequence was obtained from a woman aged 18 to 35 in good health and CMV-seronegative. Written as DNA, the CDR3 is TGTGCCACCAGCGCACGTCGGGACAGGGGTTGGGAGACCCAGTACTTC. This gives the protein CATSARRDRGWETQYF. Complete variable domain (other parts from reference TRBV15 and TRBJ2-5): DAMVIQNPRYQVTQFGKPVTLSCSQTLNHNVMYWYQQKSSQAPKLLFHYYDKDFNNEADTPDNFQSRRPNTSFCFLDIRSPGLGDTAMYLCATSARRDRGWETQYFGPGTRLLVL.